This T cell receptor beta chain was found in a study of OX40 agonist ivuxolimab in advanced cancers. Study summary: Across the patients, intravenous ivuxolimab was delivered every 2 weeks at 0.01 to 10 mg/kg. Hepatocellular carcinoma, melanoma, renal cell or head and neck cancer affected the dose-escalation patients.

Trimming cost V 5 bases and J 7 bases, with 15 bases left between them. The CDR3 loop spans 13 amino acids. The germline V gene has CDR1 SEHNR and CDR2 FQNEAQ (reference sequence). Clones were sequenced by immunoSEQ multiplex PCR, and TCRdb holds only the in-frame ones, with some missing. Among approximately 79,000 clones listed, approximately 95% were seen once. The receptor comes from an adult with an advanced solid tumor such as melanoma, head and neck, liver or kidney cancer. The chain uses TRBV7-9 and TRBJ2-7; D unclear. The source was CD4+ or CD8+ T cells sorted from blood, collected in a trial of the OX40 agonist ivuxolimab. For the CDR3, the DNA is TGTGCCAGCAGCCCCTGGGGTCGGAAGGAGCAGTACTTC. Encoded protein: CASSPWGRKEQYF.